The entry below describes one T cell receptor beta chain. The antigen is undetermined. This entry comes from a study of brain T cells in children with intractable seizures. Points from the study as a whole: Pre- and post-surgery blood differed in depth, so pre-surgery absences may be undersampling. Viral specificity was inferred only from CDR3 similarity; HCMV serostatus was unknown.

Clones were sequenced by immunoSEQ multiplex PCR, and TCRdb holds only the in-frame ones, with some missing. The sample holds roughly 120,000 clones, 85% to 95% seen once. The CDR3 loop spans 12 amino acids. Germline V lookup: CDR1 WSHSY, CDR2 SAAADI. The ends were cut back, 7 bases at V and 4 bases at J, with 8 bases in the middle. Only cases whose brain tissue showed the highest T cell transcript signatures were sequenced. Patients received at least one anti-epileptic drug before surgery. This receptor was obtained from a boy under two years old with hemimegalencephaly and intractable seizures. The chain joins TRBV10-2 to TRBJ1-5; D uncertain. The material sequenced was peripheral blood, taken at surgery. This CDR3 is CASTPGNQPQHF. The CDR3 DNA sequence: TGCGCCAGCACTCCCGGGAATCAGCCCCAGCATTTT.